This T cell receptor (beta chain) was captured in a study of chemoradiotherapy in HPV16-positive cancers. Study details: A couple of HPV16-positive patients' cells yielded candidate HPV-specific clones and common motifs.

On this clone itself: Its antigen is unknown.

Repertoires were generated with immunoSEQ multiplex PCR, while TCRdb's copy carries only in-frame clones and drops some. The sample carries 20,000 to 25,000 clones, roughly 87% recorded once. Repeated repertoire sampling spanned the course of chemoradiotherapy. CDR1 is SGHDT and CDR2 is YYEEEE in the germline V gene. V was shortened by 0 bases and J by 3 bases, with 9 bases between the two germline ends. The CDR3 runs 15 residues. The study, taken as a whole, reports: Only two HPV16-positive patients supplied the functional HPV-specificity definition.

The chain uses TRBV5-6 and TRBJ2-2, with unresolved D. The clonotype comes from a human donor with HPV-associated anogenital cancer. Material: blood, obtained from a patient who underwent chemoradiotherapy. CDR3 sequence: CASSLGLTYTGELFF. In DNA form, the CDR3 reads TGTGCCAGCAGCTTGGGGCTCACGTACACCGGGGAGCTGTTTTTT.